This T cell receptor (beta chain) was identified during a study of blood T cell repertoires in COVID-19. The overall study: Samples of COVID-19 (acute and convalescent) were obtained from the United States, Italy and Spain. Nucleic acid was either cDNA or gDNA, and it came from T cells, B-cell-depleted T cells, or PBMCs.

Some clones are missing from TCRdb's copy, which holds only in-frame ones; the method was immunoSEQ multiplex PCR. The repertoire holds some 260,000 clones, with nearly 90% as singletons. Trimming removed 5 bases from V and 0 bases from J, with 6 bases in between. Germline V lookup: CDR1 SGHRS, CDR2 YFSETQ. CDR3 size: 13 residues. The sample taken for sequencing was peripheral blood. The clonotype originates from a man aged 18 to 29 with active or convalescent COVID-19. The chain uses TRBV5-1 and TRBJ1-3; D gene unclear. The CDR3 DNA reads as TGCGCCAGCAGGGTCAGCTCTGGAAACACCATATATTTT. Encoded protein: CASRVSSGNTIYF.